These 6 T cell receptor beta chains came from one sample sequenced in a study of cytomegalovirus exposure and HLA in healthy donors. The PCR had 60 Vbeta and 13 Jbeta primers. Generated by immunoSEQ multiplex PCR, the TCRdb table keeps only in-frame clones and is missing some. Of some 190,000 clones listed, 82% were seen once; the top ten hold 1.5% to 1.9%. Specimen: PBMCs. These TCRs come from a man aged 35 to 55 in good health and CMV-seronegative.

The V and J genes are TRBV7-8 and TRBJ1-6, with TRBD1 matching over 11 bases. This CDR3 is built from 15 residues. Germline lookup yields CDR1 SGHVS and CDR2 FQNEAQ. J was trimmed by 4 bases and V by 8 bases; bases with no gene match: 4. The CDR3 DNA is TGTGCCAGCGGACAGGGGGCCCTTTATAATTCACCCCTCCACTTT. The encoded protein is CASGQGALYNSPLHF. Full variable domain (remainder filled in from reference TRBV7-8 and TRBJ1-6): GAGVSQSPRYKVAKRGQDVALRCDPISGHVSLFWYQQALGQGPEFLTYFQNEAQLDKSGLPSDRFFAERPEGSVSTLKIQRTQQEDSAVYLCASGQGALYNSPLHFGNGTRLTVT.

V gene TRBV28 combines with J gene TRBJ1-2, with D perhaps matching TRBD1 (6 bases). The CDR3 extends over 15 amino acids. Germline CDR1 is MDHEN and CDR2 is SYDVKM. The ends were cut back, 5 bases at V and 5 bases at J, with 18 bases in the middle. The CDR3 is CASSLRTVSRYGYTF. The CDR3 nucleotides are TGTGCCAGCAGTCTCCGGACAGTCTCGAGGTATGGCTACACCTTC.

The chain carries TRBV9 and TRBJ2-3, with 10 bases identical to TRBD2. The CDR3 is made up of 16 amino acids. Germline assignment: CDR1 SGDLS and CDR2 YYNGEE. Unmatched junction bases numbered 10, after V lost 4 bases and J lost 5 bases. CDR3 nucleotides: TGTGCCAGCAGCCTCAGGGAGCGGGGGGGCCAAGATACGCAGTATTTT. This codes for CASSLRERGGQDTQYF.

V usage is TRBV18 and J usage is TRBJ2-3; perhaps TRBD1 as D (6 bases). The CDR3 has 16 residues. The V gene's germline CDR1 is KGHSH and CDR2 LQKENI. V was clipped by 6 bases and J by 2 bases, with 18 bases between them. CDR3 in amino acids: CASSPPNQGPTDTQYF. The CDR3 nucleotides are TGTGCCAGCTCGCCTCCTAATCAGGGGCCCACAGATACGCAGTATTTT.

This clone was seen more than once but under ten times. The chain is built from TRBV2 and TRBJ1-2; D remains ambiguous. With 0 bases removed from V and 7 bases from J, the gap between germline ends came to 6 bases. The V gene's germline CDR1 is SNHLY and CDR2 FYNNEI. This CDR3 is built from 12 residues. The CDR3 nucleotides are TGTGCCAGCAGTGAAGCAAGAGTTGGCTACACCTTC. Translating gives CASSEARVGYTF. The whole variable domain, filled in from reference TRBV2 and TRBJ1-2, reads EPEVTQTPSHQVTQMGQEVILRCVPISNHLYFYWYRQILGQKVEFLVSFYNNEISEKSEIFDDQFSVERPDGSNFTLKIRSTKLEDSAMYFCASSEARVGYTFGSGTRLTVV.

In DNA form, the CDR3 reads TGTGCCAGCATCAGGACTTCACCGGGACTAGCGGGAGTCTACGAGCAGTACTTC. Its translation: CASIRTSPGLAGVYEQYF. V is TRBV27 and J is TRBJ2-7; 14 bases fit TRBD2. V trimming: 7 bases; J trimming: 3 bases; junction bases outside the gene matches: 14. Germline V gene data show CDR1 as MNHEY and CDR2 as SMNVEV (reference sequence). This CDR3 is built from 18 residues.